The clone carrying this TCR beta chain has only one observation. Its target is unknown. This entry comes from a study of cytomegalovirus exposure and HLA in healthy donors. The CDR3 length is 15 residues. Between the trimmed V and J ends, which lost 0 bases and 5 bases, there was a span of 14 bases. Germline V gives CDR1 SGHRS, CDR2 YFSETQ. 60 Vbeta and 13 Jbeta primers were used in PCR. In the authors' methods: Later reanalysis found approximately 80 million unique TCR beta chains, about 11 million of them shared. Profiled with immunoSEQ multiplex PCR; TCRdb holds only in-frame clones, not every one. V and J calls and clone size are given by that table; D and trimming were obtained from the DNA. The table lists around 180,000 clones, around 81% of them singletons, with around 2.2% in the top ten. Study findings and constraints: TCR beta V- and J-gene trimming, according to a later analysis, was linked to a missense DCLRE1C variant.

The clonotype originates from a woman under 30 in good health and CMV-seropositive. This rearrangement joins TRBV5-1 to TRBJ2-5; possible D gene TRBD1, 5 bases. Sequencing input: PBMCs. In nucleotides, the CDR3 is TGCGCCAGCAGCTTGGGGGGCGCCCTGGGGGAGACCCAGTACTTC. Its protein product is CASSLGGALGETQYF.